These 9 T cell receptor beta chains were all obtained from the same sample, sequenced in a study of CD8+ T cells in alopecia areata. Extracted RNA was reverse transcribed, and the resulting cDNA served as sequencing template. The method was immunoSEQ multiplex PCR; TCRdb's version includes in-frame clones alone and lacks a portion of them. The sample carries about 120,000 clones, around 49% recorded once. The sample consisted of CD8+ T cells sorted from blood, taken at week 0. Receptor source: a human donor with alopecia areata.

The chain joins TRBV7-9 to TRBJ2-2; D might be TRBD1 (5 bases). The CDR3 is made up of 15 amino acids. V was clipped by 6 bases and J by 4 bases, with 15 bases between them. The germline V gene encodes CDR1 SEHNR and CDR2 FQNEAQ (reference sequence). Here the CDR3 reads CASRQTAQPTGELFF. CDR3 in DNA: TGTGCCAGCAGGCAGACAGCCCAACCCACCGGGGAGCTGTTTTTT.

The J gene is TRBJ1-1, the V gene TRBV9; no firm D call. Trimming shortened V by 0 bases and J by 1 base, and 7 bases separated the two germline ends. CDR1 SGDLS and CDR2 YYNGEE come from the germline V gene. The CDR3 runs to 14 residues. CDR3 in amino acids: CASSVGTPNTEAFF. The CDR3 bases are TGTGCCAGCAGCGTAGGAACACCGAACACTGAAGCTTTCTTT.

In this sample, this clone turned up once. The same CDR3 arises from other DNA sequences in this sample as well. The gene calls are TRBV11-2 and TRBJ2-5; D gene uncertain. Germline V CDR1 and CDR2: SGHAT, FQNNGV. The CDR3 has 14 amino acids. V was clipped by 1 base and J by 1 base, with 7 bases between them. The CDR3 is CASSLAGSQETQYF. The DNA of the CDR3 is TGTGCCAGCAGCTTAGCCGGCAGCCAAGAGACCCAGTACTTC.

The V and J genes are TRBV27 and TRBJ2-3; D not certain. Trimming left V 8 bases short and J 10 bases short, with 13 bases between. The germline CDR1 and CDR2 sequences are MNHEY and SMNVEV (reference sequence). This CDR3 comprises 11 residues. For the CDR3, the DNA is TGTGCCAGCGGACCCGTGTGGGCGCAGTATTTT. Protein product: CASGPVWAQYF.

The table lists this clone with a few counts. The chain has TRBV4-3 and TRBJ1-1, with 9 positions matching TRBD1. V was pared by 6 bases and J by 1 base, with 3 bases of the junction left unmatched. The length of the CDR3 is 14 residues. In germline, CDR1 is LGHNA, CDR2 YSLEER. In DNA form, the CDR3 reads TGCGCCAGCAGTTCGGACAGGGGGAACACTGAAGCTTTCTTT. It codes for CASSSDRGNTEAFF.

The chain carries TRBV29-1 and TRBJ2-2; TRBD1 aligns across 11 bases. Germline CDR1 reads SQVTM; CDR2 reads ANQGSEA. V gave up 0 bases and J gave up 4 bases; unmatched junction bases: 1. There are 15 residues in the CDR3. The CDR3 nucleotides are TGCAGCGTTGAAGACGGGACAGGGGGCACCGGGGAGCTGTTTTTT. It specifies CSVEDGTGGTGELFF.

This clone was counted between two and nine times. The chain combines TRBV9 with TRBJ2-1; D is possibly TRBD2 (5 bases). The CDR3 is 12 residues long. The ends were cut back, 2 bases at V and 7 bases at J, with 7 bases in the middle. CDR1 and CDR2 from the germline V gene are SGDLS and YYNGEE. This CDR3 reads CASSVPGNEQFF. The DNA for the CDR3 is TGTGCCAGCAGCGTTCCGGGAAATGAGCAGTTCTTC.

The CDR3 is CASSYQLGQPQHF. CDR3 nucleotides: TGTGCCAGCAGCTACCAGCTAGGTCAGCCCCAGCATTTT. V is TRBV7-9 and J is TRBJ1-5; the D is unclear. Looked up from germline, CDR1 is SEHNR and CDR2 is FQNEAQ (reference sequence). The CDR3 consists of 13 residues. V lost 4 bases and J lost 6, with 10 bases in between.

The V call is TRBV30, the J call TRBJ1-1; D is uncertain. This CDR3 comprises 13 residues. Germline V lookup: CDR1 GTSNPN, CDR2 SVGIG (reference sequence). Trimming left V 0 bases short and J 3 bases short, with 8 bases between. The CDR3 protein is CAWSVLRYTEAFF. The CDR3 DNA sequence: TGTGCCTGGAGTGTACTCAGGTACACTGAAGCTTTCTTT.